The 5 T cell receptor beta chains below all came from one sample that was sequenced in a study of T cell changes during pregnancy in multiple sclerosis. Assay: immunoSEQ multiplex PCR; the TCRdb copy retains only in-frame clones and omits some. This sample has tens of thousands of clones, with 80% to 90% found just once. Specimen: CD4+ T cells from peripheral blood mononuclear cells, collected in the first trimester of pregnancy. The receptors stem from a female donor with multiple sclerosis, enrolled in a pregnancy study.

The rearrangement joins TRBV4-3 to TRBJ2-5, with D possibly TRBD2 on 5 matching bases. This CDR3 is 16 amino acids long. CDR1 is LGHNA, CDR2 YSLEER, per germline. V was cut by 0 bases and J by 4 bases, with 15 bases left in between. In DNA, the CDR3 is TGCGCCAGCAGCCAAGATGGAAAGGGTAGCGTAGAGACCCAGTACTTC. Amino acids: CASSQDGKGSVETQYF.

V and J are TRBV5-4 and TRBJ1-3; the D gene is possibly TRBD1 (6 bases). V was clipped by 4 bases and J by 2 bases, with 13 bases between them. CDR1 and CDR2 from the germline V gene are SGHNT and YYREEE (reference sequence). CDR3 length equals 15 residues. The CDR3 nucleotides read TGTGCCAGCAGCCCCGGGGGGGGCGCTGGAAACACCATATATTTT. It codes for CASSPGGGAGNTIYF. The full variable domain, completed using reference TRBV5-4 and TRBJ1-3, is ETGVTQSPTHLIKTRGQQVTLRCSSQSGHNTVSWYQQALGQGPQFIFQYYREEENGRGNFPPRFSGLQFPNYSSELNVNALELDDSALYLCASSPGGGAGNTIYFGEGSWLTVV.

The genes are TRBV11-3 and TRBJ1-1; D is undetermined. Germline lookup yields CDR1 SGHNT and CDR2 YENEEA. CDR3 length equals 14 residues. V lost 5 bases and J 2 bases, leaving 12 bases between the germline ends. CDR3 region: CASSPHGANTEAFF. DNA for the CDR3: TGTGCCAGCAGCCCTCACGGAGCAAACACTGAAGCTTTCTTT.

J is TRBJ2-5 and V is TRBV5-1, with 10 bases identical to TRBD2. The CDR3 is 16 amino acids. Trimming cost V 0 bases and J 5 bases; bases outside gene matches: 7. Germline CDR1 is SGHRS and CDR2 is YFSETQ. CDR3 protein: CASSLEGASGSETQYF. CDR3 bases: TGCGCCAGCAGCTTGGAGGGAGCTAGCGGGAGTGAGACCCAGTACTTC.

This clone appeared once. This rearrangement joins TRBV5-6 to TRBJ1-6; possibly TRBD1 for D (5 bases). This CDR3 is 16 amino acids long. Germline V gene sequence: CDR1 SGHDT, CDR2 YYEEEE. V lost 2 bases and J 6 bases, leaving 15 bases between the germline ends. DNA of the CDR3: TGTGCCAGCAGCTTTCAGGGAATACAGACTAATTCACCCCTCCACTTT. Protein product: CASSFQGIQTNSPLHF. Variable domain in full (rest from reference TRBV5-6 and TRBJ1-6): DAGVTQSPTHLIKTRGQQVTLRCSPKSGHDTVSWYQQALGQGPQFIFQYYEEEERQRGNFPDRFSGHQFPNYSSELNVNALLLGDSALYLCASSFQGIQTNSPLHFGNGTRLTVT.